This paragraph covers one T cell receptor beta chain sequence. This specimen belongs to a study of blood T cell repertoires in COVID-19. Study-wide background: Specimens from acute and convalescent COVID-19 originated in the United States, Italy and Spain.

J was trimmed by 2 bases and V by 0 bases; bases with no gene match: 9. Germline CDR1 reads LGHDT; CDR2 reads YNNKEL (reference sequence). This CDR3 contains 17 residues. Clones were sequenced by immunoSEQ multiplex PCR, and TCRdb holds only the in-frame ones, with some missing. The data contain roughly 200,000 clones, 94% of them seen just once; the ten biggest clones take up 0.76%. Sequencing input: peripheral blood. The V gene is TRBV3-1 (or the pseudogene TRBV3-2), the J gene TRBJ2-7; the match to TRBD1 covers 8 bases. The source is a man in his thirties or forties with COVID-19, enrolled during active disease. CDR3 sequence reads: CASSQDSWAGGAYEQYF. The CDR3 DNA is TGTGCCAGCAGCCAAGATAGCTGGGCAGGGGGCGCCTACGAGCAGTACTTC.